What follows describes a single T cell receptor beta chain. This sample was included in a study of T cell responses to AZD1222 COVID-19 vaccine. Germline lookup yields CDR1 MNHEY and CDR2 SMNVEV (reference sequence). The CDR3 length is 16 residues. V gave up 4 bases and J gave up 2 bases; unmatched junction bases: 7. The data were produced by immunoSEQ multiplex PCR, yet TCRdb's version contains in-frame clones alone and is incomplete. This sample has about 260,000 clones; 90% to 95% occur once, and the top ten carry 0.55%. Specimen: peripheral blood, collected on day 0 of AZD1222 vaccination. The source is an adult in good health. The gene calls are TRBV27 and TRBJ2-7, with 11 bases identical to TRBD2. CDR3 sequence: CASSSGSGRAAYEQYF. The DNA of the CDR3 is TGTGCCAGCAGTTCGGGTAGCGGGAGGGCCGCCTACGAGCAGTACTTC.